A selection of T cell receptor beta chains follows, all from one sample in a study of T cells in localized non-small cell lung cancer. Method: immunoSEQ multiplex PCR; TCRdb's copy keeps in-frame clones and lacks some. The sample holds some 72,000 clones, approximately 84% seen once. The sequences come from peripheral blood, collected before any cancer treatment. All receptors derive from a man aged 40 to 75 with stage I lung adenocarcinoma. Each CDR3 is given with its conserved first and last residue. The order of the fields is V gene, CDR3 length, clone size, J gene, CDR3 protein. Clone size is shown for a subset of rows, as once, few, many or a class of expanded clone.

>TRBV6-5|15|-|TRBJ2-1
CASSYKSGRANEQFF
>TRBV6-6|16|few|TRBJ1-2
CASSTLRGLQSYGYTF
>TRBV5-4|16|-|TRBJ1-5
CASSSNEEEPNQPQHF
>TRBV30|11|-|TRBJ2-5
CAWSVRETQYF
>TRBV2|14|-|TRBJ1-1
CASRETTGLTEAFF
>TRBV30|12|-|TRBJ1-3
CAWSVSGNTIYF
>TRBV6-6|13|-|TRBJ1-6
CASTGQGDSPLHF
>TRBV7-6|18|once|TRBJ2-5
CASSRPTSGRGEQETQYF
>TRBV10-3|14|-|TRBJ1-1
CAIGPGEGSTEAFF
>TRBV19|14|once|TRBJ1-6
CASSTDRGHSPLHF
>TRBV5-1|18|-|TRBJ1-3
CASRRDTAFGGSGNTIYF
>TRBV9|13|once|TRBJ2-1
CASSKGPNDEQFF
>TRBV28|15|-|TRBJ2-5
CASSLTGNLQETQYF
>TRBV2|14|-|TRBJ2-2
CASTMRRDTGELFF
>TRBV6-5|15|-|TRBJ2-2
CASSRRDRFTGELFF
>TRBV5-1|14|-|TRBJ1-1
CASSAQEMNTEAFF
>TRBV29-1|11|-|TRBJ1-2
CSVEKGYGYTF
>TRBV7-2|14|once|TRBJ1-2
CASSSQGFSYGYTF
>TRBV6-5|15|-|TRBJ2-7
CASRLDARDIYEQYF
>TRBV28|22|-|TRBJ2-1
CASSSYIKPGLAGLSSYNEQFF
>TRBV7-6|14|-|TRBJ2-7
CASSLSFASYEQYF
>TRBV19|15|-|TRBJ2-7
CASSNGGQGRYEQYF
>TRBV18|14|-|TRBJ2-2
CASSPGQQSGELFF
>TRBV5-1|16|few|TRBJ1-3
CASSLGQQVSGNTIYF
>TRBV4-1|16|-|TRBJ1-5
CASSQDRGGDGQPQHF
>TRBV6-1|14|-|TRBJ1-5
CASSLATVTQPQHF
>TRBV11-3|13|-|TRBJ2-3
CASSSVVGDTQYF
>TRBV7-2|13|-|TRBJ2-1
CASSWAEYNEQFF
>TRBV9|14|-|TRBJ1-5
CASSVAGGDQPQHF
>TRBV30|15|once|TRBJ2-2
CAWSVTASNTGELFF
>TRBV4-1|16|-|TRBJ2-1
CASSEASGTGRFGQFF
>TRBV19|13|-|TRBJ2-7
CASSPQDPYEQYF
>TRBV5-6|15|few|TRBJ1-1
CASSFGTGVGTEAFF
>TRBV19|11|-|TRBJ2-5
CASSWGETQYF
>TRBV29-1|13|-|TRBJ2-2
CSAPVKNTGELFF
>TRBV28|11|-|TRBJ2-3
CASSFRDTQYF
>TRBV29-1|14|-|TRBJ1-1
CSAPGSASVTEAFF
>TRBV5-1|15|-|TRBJ2-2
CASSPNLDRTGELFF
>TRBV2|13|-|TRBJ1-5
CASSPDSGQPQHF
>TRBV19|12|-|TRBJ2-3
CASSDTTDTQYF
>TRBV7-2|18|medium-sized|TRBJ2-7
CASSFQVTSGGAPYEQYF
>TRBV5-5|19|-|TRBJ1-4
CASSLRRAGVFPTNEKLFF
>TRBV5-5|14|-|TRBJ2-7
CASSTNRGPYEQYF
>TRBV18|17|-|TRBJ1-5
CASSPIGAVTGGQPQHF
>TRBV18|14|-|TRBJ2-7
CASSLGQEPYEQYF
>TRBV7-3|15|-|TRBJ1-2
CASSSYGQGDGGYTF
>TRBV6-5|15|-|TRBJ2-1
CASMGGAGVYNEQFF
>TRBV2|14|-|TRBJ1-1
CASMLDGTRTEAFF